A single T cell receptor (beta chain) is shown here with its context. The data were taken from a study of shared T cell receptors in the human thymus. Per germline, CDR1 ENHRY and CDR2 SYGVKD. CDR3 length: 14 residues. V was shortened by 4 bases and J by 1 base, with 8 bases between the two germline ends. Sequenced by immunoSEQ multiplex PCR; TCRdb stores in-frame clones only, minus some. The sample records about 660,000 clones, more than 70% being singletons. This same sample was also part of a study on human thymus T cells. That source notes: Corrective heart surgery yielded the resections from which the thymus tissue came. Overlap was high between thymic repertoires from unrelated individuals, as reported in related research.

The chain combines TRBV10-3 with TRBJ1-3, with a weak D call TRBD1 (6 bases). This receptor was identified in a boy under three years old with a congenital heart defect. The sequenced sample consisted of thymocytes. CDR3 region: CAISARGSGNTIYF. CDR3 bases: TGTGCCATCAGTGCCAGGGGTTCTGGAAACACCATATATTTT.